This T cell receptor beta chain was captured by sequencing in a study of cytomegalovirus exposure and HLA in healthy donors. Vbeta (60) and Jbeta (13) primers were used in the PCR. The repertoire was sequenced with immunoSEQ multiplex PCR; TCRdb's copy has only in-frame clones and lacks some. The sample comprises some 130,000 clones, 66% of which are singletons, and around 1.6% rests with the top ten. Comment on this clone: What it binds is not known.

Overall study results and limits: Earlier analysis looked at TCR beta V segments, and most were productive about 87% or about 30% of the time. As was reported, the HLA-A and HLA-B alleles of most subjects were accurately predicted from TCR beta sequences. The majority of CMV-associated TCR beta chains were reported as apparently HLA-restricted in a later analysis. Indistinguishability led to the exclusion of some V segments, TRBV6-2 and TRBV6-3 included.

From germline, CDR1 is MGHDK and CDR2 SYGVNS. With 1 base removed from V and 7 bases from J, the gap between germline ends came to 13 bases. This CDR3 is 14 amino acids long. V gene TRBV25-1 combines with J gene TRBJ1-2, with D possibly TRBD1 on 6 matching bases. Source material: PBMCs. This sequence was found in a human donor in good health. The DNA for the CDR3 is TGTGCCAGCAGTGAATGGGGGACAATGGGTGGCTACACCTTC. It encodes CASSEWGTMGGYTF.